This T cell receptor beta chain originates from a study of human T cells and chemical hapten exposure. Study details: All through the roughly 24-week study, the scalp of each patient received diphenylcyclopropenone doses weekly.

The CDR3 totals 16 residues. Germline loops: CDR1 SGHTA, CDR2 FQGNSA. Trimming took 5 bases from V and 4 from J, leaving 19 bases between them. As handled by the study authors: The number of TCRs in each sample had a median of about 96,000 and spanned about 23,224 to 690,600. TCRdb called the RACE reads again in MiXCR, with one record for every CDR3 protein. TCRdb, not the original authors, processed these V and J calls. The sample contains 56,000 or so distinct CDR3 sequences, 8.5% to 10% of which appear only once. Time point reported: pre-sensitization, week 0. The treatment was: therapeutic diphenylcyclopropenone sensitization with weekly scalp DPC. Extraction of total RNA was performed on unfractionated whole blood.

The sequences come from whole blood, collected in connection with sensitization to the hapten diphenylcyclopropenone (DPC). V is TRBV7-2 and J is TRBJ2-3; unclear D gene. The sequence derives from a woman aged 25-40 years with alopecia areata. Some clones in this sample may be carry-over from other donors' samples. The CDR3 DNA reads as TGTGCCAGCAGCCCCGCCTGGACGGCAAAGGCAGATACGCAGTATTTT. Protein: CASSPAWTAKADTQYF.